The entry below gives a single T cell receptor (beta chain) sequence along with its context. Its antigen specificity is not known. Base qualities are missing; no much larger clone stands one base away. Library prep was done by the immunoSEQ multiplex PCR assay. This is the immuneACCESS table as TCRdb keeps it, with only in-frame sequences that have V and J called. A part of the clones is gone; compared with another copy, unresolved V genes explain less than half, and the rest is unexplained. This sample is represented by around 82,000 clones; 78% of them were singletons. The top ten hold 22% of the sample. This entry comes from a study of radiotherapy plus CTLA-4 blockade in lung cancer listed by TCRdb under 2018. Some background on the complete study: Among enrolled patients, 15% to 20% had an objective response and 25% to 40% reached disease control.

What the study reported, not specific to this receptor: After treatment with radiotherapy and ipilimumab, TCR clones that came from tumors expanded in the peripheral blood. Early dynamic changes in blood T cell clones, together with increased serum interferon-beta after radiation, were reported as the strongest predictors of response.

The study evaluated CTLA-4 blockade (ipilimumab) given together with focal radiation therapy in patients who had chemo-refractory metastatic non-small-cell lung cancer. For CDR1 and CDR2, the germline V gene lists SGDLS and YYNGEE. V sheds 3 bases and J sheds 4 bases, leaving 14 bases between their ends. Inclusive of the bounding cysteine and phenylalanine, the CDR3 is 15 residues long. The retained sequence is limited to the CDR3, 45 bases, with the frame set at the first base. The sequence was collected from a human donor with non-small cell lung cancer whose response to radiotherapy plus ipilimumab could not be evaluated. Some clones in this sample may be carry-over from other donors' samples. The sequencing here drew on peripheral blood, taken from a patient treated with radiotherapy plus ipilimumab. The chain couples TRBV9 to TRBJ1-3, and perhaps TRBD1 as D gene, on 6 matching bases. In nucleotide form, the sequence is TGTGCCAGCAGCGACGGGACATCGGGCGGAAACACCATATATTTT. It encodes CASSDGTSGGNTIYF. Outside the CDR3, residues come from the reference TRBV9 and TRBJ1-3 proteins, so the full variable domain is: DSGVTQTPKHLITATGQRVTLRCSPRSGDLSVYWYQQSLDQGLQFLIQYYNGEERAKGNILERFSAQQFPDLHSELNLSSLELGDSALYFCASSDGTSGGNTIYFGEGSWLTVV.